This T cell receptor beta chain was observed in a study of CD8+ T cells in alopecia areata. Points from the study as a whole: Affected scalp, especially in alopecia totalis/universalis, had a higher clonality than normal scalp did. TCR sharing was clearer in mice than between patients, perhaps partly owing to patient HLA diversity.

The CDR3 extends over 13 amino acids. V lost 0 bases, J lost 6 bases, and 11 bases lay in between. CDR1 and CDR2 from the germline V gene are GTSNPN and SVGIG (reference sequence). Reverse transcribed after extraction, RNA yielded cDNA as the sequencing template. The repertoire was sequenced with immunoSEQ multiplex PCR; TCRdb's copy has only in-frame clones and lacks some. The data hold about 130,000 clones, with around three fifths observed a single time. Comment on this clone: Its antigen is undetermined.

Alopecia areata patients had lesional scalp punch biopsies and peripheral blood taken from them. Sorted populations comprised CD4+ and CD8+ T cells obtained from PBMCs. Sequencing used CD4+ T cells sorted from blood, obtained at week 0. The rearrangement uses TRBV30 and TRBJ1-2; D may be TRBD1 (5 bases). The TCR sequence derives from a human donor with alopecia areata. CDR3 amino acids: CAWSVRTGDGYTF. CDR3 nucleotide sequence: TGTGCCTGGAGTGTGAGGACGGGGGATGGCTACACCTTC.